This TCR beta chain was found in a study of cytotoxic CD8 clonotypes in ibrutinib-treated CLL. The table came from immunoSEQ multiplex PCR; TCRdb's copy has only in-frame clones and leaves some out. The repertoire holds more than 60,000 clones, 70% to 90% seen once, with about 36% in the top ten. Study results and caveats: Public clonotypes, found uncommonly, either contracted or stayed stable on treatment.

With regard to this clone: Its antigen remains unidentified.

CDR3 size: 14 residues. J lost 4 bases, V lost 2 bases, and 1 base had no gene match. Germline V gives CDR1 MDHEN, CDR2 SYDVKM. The TCR was taken from a human donor with chronic lymphocytic leukemia. The material sequenced was PBMCs, taken after 24 months of ibrutinib treatment. The chain uses TRBV28 and TRBJ2-4; 8 bases agree with TRBD2. The CDR3 protein is CASSLQREKNIQYF. The CDR3 DNA follows: TGTGCCAGCAGTTTACAGCGGGAGAAAAACATTCAGTACTTC.